Listed below are T cell receptor beta chains from one sample, sequenced in a study of blood T cell repertoires in COVID-19. The repertoire was sequenced with immunoSEQ multiplex PCR; TCRdb's copy has only in-frame clones and lacks some. This repertoire shows approximately 500,000 clones, roughly 91% found once; its top ten account for roughly 7.3%. The sequencing sample was made of peripheral blood. The receptors were sampled from a woman aged 50 to 60 with COVID-19, enrolled during active disease. Each CDR3 is given with its conserved first and last residue. A D gene is named only where the DNA matches it firmly. Clone size is shown for a subset of rows, as once, few, many or a class of expanded clone.

v_gene	j_gene	d_gene	abundance	CDR3nt	CDR3aa
TRBV6-5	TRBJ1-5	-	-	TGTGCCAGCAGTTTAATGGTAGATCAGCCCCAGCATTTT	CASSLMVDQPQHF
TRBV7-8	TRBJ2-7	-	-	TGTGCCAGCACCCTATATGGGGCGGGGTGGGGAGAGCAGTACTTC	CASTLYGAGWGEQYF
TRBV3-1/TRBV3-2	TRBJ2-3	TRBD2	once	TGTGCCAGCAGCCACTCCCTAGCGGGGGGGCATCCAGATACGCAGTATTTT	CASSHSLAGGHPDTQYF
TRBV5-1	TRBJ1-3	-	-	TGCGCCAGCAGCTTGGGTCAAGGCGGCACGACCTCTGGAAACACCATATATTTT	CASSLGQGGTTSGNTIYF
TRBV5-4	TRBJ2-3	TRBD1	-	TGTGCCAGCAGCTTGGGACAGGGGCTTTCTAGCACAGATACGCAGTATTTT	CASSLGQGLSSTDTQYF
TRBV28	TRBJ2-1	-	-	TGTGCCAGCAGTTCTATGACGGGACTCCTTACCTACAATGAGCAGTTCTTC	CASSSMTGLLTYNEQFF
TRBV2	TRBJ1-2	-	-	TGTGCCAGCAGCCTCCGGACAGTTTTCAGCTATGGCTACACCTTC	CASSLRTVFSYGYTF
TRBV4-1	TRBJ2-3	TRBD2	-	TGCGCCAGCAGCCAAGAAATAGCGGGGGTGACAGATACGCAGTATTTT	CASSQEIAGVTDTQYF
TRBV6-5	TRBJ1-1	-	once	TGTGCCAGCACCCGCCCAGGGTCGAACACTGAAGCTTTCTTT	CASTRPGSNTEAFF
TRBV9	TRBJ1-2	-	-	TGTGCCAGCAGCGTAGATCAGGGCCACTATGGCTACACCTTC	CASSVDQGHYGYTF
TRBV10-1	TRBJ2-3	TRBD1	-	TGCGCCAGCAGTGATTCGGCAGGGGGACGAGATACGCAGTATTTT	CASSDSAGGRDTQYF
TRBV6-1	TRBJ2-5	TRBD1	once	TGTGCCAGCAGTGGTAGGGTATCAGTTTTGAGGGGGCCCCGGGAAGAGACCCAGTACTTC	CASSGRVSVLRGPREETQYF
TRBV5-1	TRBJ1-1	-	-	TGCGCCAGCAGAGGGGCCCTCGTCACTGAAGCTTTCTTT	CASRGALVTEAFF
TRBV5-1	TRBJ2-7	-	-	TGCGCCAGCAGCATTGACGGGAGCTCCTACGAGCAGTACTTC	CASSIDGSSYEQYF
TRBV13	TRBJ1-1	TRBD1	-	TGTGCCAGCAGCTTAGGGACAGGGAAGAACACTGAAGCTTTCTTT	CASSLGTGKNTEAFF
TRBV6-4	TRBJ1-1	TRBD1	-	TGTGCCAGCAGCCGGGACAGGAACACTGAAGCTTTCTTT	CASSRDRNTEAFF
TRBV3-1/TRBV3-2	TRBJ2-3	TRBD1	-	TGTGCCAGCAGCCACGAACAGGGGGCAGGGACAGATACGCAGTATTTT	CASSHEQGAGTDTQYF
TRBV21-1	TRBJ2-1	-	once	TGTGCCAGCAGCAAAGAGCCAGGGGGTGCCCGGCAGGAGCAGTTCTTC	CASSKEPGGARQEQFF
TRBV29-1	TRBJ2-1	TRBD1	-	TGCAGCGTTAACGGGGTAGGGGGCGATGAGCAGTTCTTC	CSVNGVGGDEQFF
TRBV9	TRBJ1-3	-	-	TGTGCCAGCAGCGTTCGGGGAGGAAACACCATATATTTT	CASSVRGGNTIYF
TRBV7-9	TRBJ1-2	-	-	TGTGCCAGCAGCCCAGGGGCAGACTATGGCTACACCTTC	CASSPGADYGYTF
TRBV4-1	TRBJ1-1	TRBD1	-	TGCGCCAGCAGCCCTCTCGGACAGGGTTACATGAACACTGAAGCTTTCTTT	CASSPLGQGYMNTEAFF
TRBV5-1	TRBJ2-3	-	-	TGCGCCAGCAGCTTGGGCGTTCCGAGCACAGATACGCAGTATTTT	CASSLGVPSTDTQYF
TRBV6-1	TRBJ1-2	-	-	TGTGCCAGCAGTGAAGGGGCCTCCTATGGCTACACCTTC	CASSEGASYGYTF
TRBV7-9	TRBJ1-1	-	once	TGTGCCAGCAGCTTAGCCGGGGAAGCTTTCTTT	CASSLAGEAFF
TRBV6-5	TRBJ2-2	-	-	TGTGCCAGCAGTTACTCGAATGGTCCGAGGACCGGGGAGCTGTTTTTT	CASSYSNGPRTGELFF
TRBV12-3/TRBV12-4	TRBJ2-7	-	-	TGTGCCAGCAGTCCGACAGGTCCCCACGAGCAGTACTTC	CASSPTGPHEQYF
TRBV5-1	TRBJ1-1	-	-	TGCGCCAGCAGCTTCCGGGAGAACACTGAAGCTTTCTTT	CASSFRENTEAFF
TRBV19	TRBJ2-2	TRBD1	-	TGTGCCAGTAGTATACAGGGGGCGTACACCGGGGAGCTGTTTTTT	CASSIQGAYTGELFF
TRBV9	TRBJ2-2	TRBD1	-	TGTGCCAGCAGCGTATGGACAGGGGTGGACGGGGAGCTGTTTTTT	CASSVWTGVDGELFF
TRBV19	TRBJ2-7	-	few	TGTGCCAGTAGTATTCTGGGGTTTCCCCGGCAGGGTGGGATCCACGAGCAGTACTTC	CASSILGFPRQGGIHEQYF
TRBV19	TRBJ2-5	-	once	TGTGCCAGTAGTACGACCCGGGGAGAGACCCAGTACTTC	CASSTTRGETQYF
TRBV29-1	TRBJ2-1	TRBD2	once	TGCAGCGTTGAAGTTAGTCTAGCGGGGGGGCTGGAGCAGTTCTTC	CSVEVSLAGGLEQFF
TRBV19	TRBJ1-1	-	few	TGTGCCAGTAAGCCGCCTCTCATGAACACTGAAGCTTTCTTT	CASKPPLMNTEAFF
TRBV6-5	TRBJ1-2	TRBD1	-	TGTGCCAGCCTGGGACAGGGGGCGTATTCCTATGGCTACACCTTC	CASLGQGAYSYGYTF
TRBV28	TRBJ2-2	-	-	TGTGCCAGCAGAGTTGAGAAAGGGAGCATTGGTGTCTACACCGGGGAGCTGTTTTTT	CASRVEKGSIGVYTGELFF
TRBV20-1	TRBJ2-3	TRBD2	-	TGCAGTGCTAGTGGGGGGGGTAGCACAGATACGCAGTATTTT	CSASGGGSTDTQYF
TRBV25-1	TRBJ1-1	-	few	TGTGCCAGCAGTTCGCTGGACAGACTGAACACTGAAGCTTTCTTT	CASSSLDRLNTEAFF
TRBV27	TRBJ1-2	-	-	TGTGCCAGCAGTTCCCTACCCCCCGGTCTCCTCTATGGCTACACCTTC	CASSSLPPGLLYGYTF
TRBV11-2	TRBJ2-5	TRBD2	-	TGTGCCAGCAGCTTTTCGGGGGGAGAGACCCAGTACTTC	CASSFSGGETQYF
TRBV28	TRBJ1-6	-	few	TGTGCCAGCAGTCCCCAGGGGCAGGGCAGCTCACCCCTCCACTTT	CASSPQGQGSSPLHF
TRBV5-1	TRBJ1-2	-	-	TGCGCCAGCAGCTTGATGGGGCTTGGCTACACCTTC	CASSLMGLGYTF
TRBV30	TRBJ2-2	TRBD2	-	TGTGCCCGCACCAACGGGGGGGGGTACACCGGGGAGCTGTTTTTT	CARTNGGGYTGELFF
TRBV20-1	TRBJ1-2	-	-	TGCATTCCTCGGGGGAACTATGGCTACACCTTC	CIPRGNYGYTF
TRBV5-4	TRBJ2-2	-	-	TGTGCCAGCAGCTTGGAGGGCGGGGTTCTCACCGGGGAGCTGTTTTTT	CASSLEGGVLTGELFF
TRBV6-5	TRBJ1-1	-	-	TGTGCCAGCAGTTACACAGGGCCCACTGAAGCTTTCTTT	CASSYTGPTEAFF
TRBV19	TRBJ1-5	TRBD1	-	TGTGCCAGTAGTAGACAGGGGGACAATCAGCCCCAGCATTTT	CASSRQGDNQPQHF
TRBV2	TRBJ1-2	-	-	TGTGCCAGCAGACCGACAGCCACCAGGGGCTATGGCTACACCTTC	CASRPTATRGYGYTF
TRBV6-6	TRBJ2-7	TRBD2	-	TGTGCCAGCAGTCCTGCCCCGGGACTAGCGGTTCAATACGAGCAGTACTTC	CASSPAPGLAVQYEQYF
TRBV6-5	TRBJ1-1	-	-	TGTGCCAGCAATCGGGACAACCGAGGGACTGAAGCTTTCTTT	CASNRDNRGTEAFF
TRBV4-1	TRBJ2-1	TRBD2	-	TGCGCCAGCAGCCAATACAGCGGGGGGGCCACCTACAATGAGCAGTTCTTC	CASSQYSGGATYNEQFF
TRBV30	TRBJ2-2	-	-	TGTGCCTGGAATCCAGGGGTGAACACCGGGGAGCTGTTTTTT	CAWNPGVNTGELFF
TRBV7-9	TRBJ2-7	TRBD1	-	TGTGCCAGCAGCTCCAAAACAGGGACAGGTAACGAGCAGTACTTC	CASSSKTGTGNEQYF